The 30 T cell receptor beta chains reported below all come from one sample, sequenced in a study of blood T cell repertoires in COVID-19. Some clones are missing from TCRdb's copy, which holds only in-frame ones; the method was immunoSEQ multiplex PCR. The data show some 290,000 clones, approximately 91% seen once. Sequencing was carried out using peripheral blood. The receptors come from a woman aged 25 to 39 with COVID-19, enrolled during active disease.

The chain joins TRBV2 to TRBJ1-4; TRBD1 matches at 7 bases. Germline V lookup: CDR1 SNHLY, CDR2 FYNNEI. Losses at the gene ends were 5 bases for V and 7 bases for J; bases not matched to a gene: 10. The CDR3 sequence is 15 residues long. In DNA, the CDR3 is TGTGCCAGCAGTCGACAGGGCCAGATGGGTGAAAAACTGTTTTTT. This translates into CASSRQGQMGEKLFF. Variable domain in full (rest from reference TRBV2 and TRBJ1-4): EPEVTQTPSHQVTQMGQEVILRCVPISNHLYFYWYRQILGQKVEFLVSFYNNEISEKSEIFDDQFSVERPDGSNFTLKIRSTKLEDSAMYFCASSRQGQMGEKLFFGSGTQLSVL.

The chain has TRBV30 and TRBJ2-1, with 12 positions matching TRBD2. This CDR3 spans 15 amino acids. V shed 4 bases, J shed 4 bases, and the junction held 5 bases outside the gene matches. Germline CDR1 is GTSNPN and CDR2 is SVGIG (reference sequence). The DNA of the CDR3 is TGTGCCTGGACCCCGGGGACTAGCGGGTACAATGAGCAGTTCTTC. Its protein product is CAWTPGTSGYNEQFF. Filled out from reference TRBV30 and TRBJ2-1, the complete variable domain reads SQTIHQWPATLVQPVGSPLSLECTVEGTSNPNLYWYRQAAGRGLQLLFYSVGIGQISSEVPQNLSASRPQDRQFILSSKKLLLSDSGFYLCAWTPGTSGYNEQFFGPGTRLTVL.

The chain is built from TRBV3-1 (or the pseudogene TRBV3-2) and TRBJ1-1; a possible D gene is TRBD1 (6 bases). V gave up 0 bases and J gave up 5 bases, with 16 bases separating them. The CDR3 is 16 residues long. Germline CDR1 and CDR2: LGHDT and YNNKEL (reference sequence). CDR3 residues: CASSQEASGAGTEAFF. Written as DNA, the CDR3 is TGTGCCAGCAGCCAAGAGGCGTCAGGGGCCGGGACTGAAGCTTTCTTT.

This chain links TRBV7-6 with TRBJ1-5; D gene uncertain. V lost 2 bases to trimming and J lost 5 bases, with 7 bases between them. Germline CDR1 and CDR2: SGHVS and FNYEAQ. The CDR3 length is 13 residues. The CDR3 DNA sequence: TGTGCCAGCAGCTTACGTGTCTATCAGCCCCAGCATTTT. Translated, it gives CASSLRVYQPQHF.

This clone was seen a single time. J is TRBJ1-6 and V is TRBV4-2; 9 bases agree with TRBD1. J lost 11 bases, V lost 0 bases, and 8 bases had no gene match. CDR3 length equals 16 residues. CDR1 LGHNA and CDR2 YNFKEQ come from the germline V gene. The CDR3 sequence: CASSQDPGTGIPPLHF. CDR3 nucleotides: TGTGCCAGCAGCCAAGATCCTGGGACAGGGATACCACCCCTCCACTTT.

This chain uses TRBV9 with TRBJ1-5, with TRBD1 identical over 11 bases. V lost 4 bases, J lost 9 bases, and 6 bases stayed unmatched. Germline V CDR1 and CDR2: SGDLS, YYNGEE. This CDR3 contains 14 residues. CDR3 sequence reads: CASSPGTGGAPQHF. For the CDR3, the DNA is TGTGCCAGCAGCCCCGGGACAGGGGGAGCGCCCCAGCATTTT.

The CDR3 sequence is CASSPDRVSYEQYF. The DNA for the CDR3 is TGTGCCAGCAGCCCGGACAGGGTCTCCTACGAGCAGTACTTC. This rearrangement joins TRBV5-4 to TRBJ2-7, with 8 positions matching TRBD1. V trimming: 4 bases; J trimming: 0 bases; junction bases outside the gene matches: 3. This CDR3 region has 14 residues. The germline V gene has CDR1 SGHNT and CDR2 YYREEE (reference sequence).

This clone appeared a single time. V is TRBV27 and J is TRBJ2-7, with 12 bases fitting TRBD2. Germline lookup yields CDR1 MNHEY and CDR2 SMNVEV (reference sequence). The CDR3 has 14 residues. The V and J ends lost 6 bases and 4 bases, in that order; junction bases with no gene match: 4. CDR3 sequence (DNA): TGTGCCAGCAGACCACTAGCGGGAGGATACGAGCAGTACTTC. Its protein is CASRPLAGGYEQYF.

The chain combines TRBV2 with TRBJ2-3, with D perhaps matching TRBD2 (5 bases). CDR1 is SNHLY, CDR2 FYNNEI, per germline. The CDR3 sequence is 12 residues long. V dropped 7 bases and J dropped 6 bases, with 11 bases sitting between them. CDR3 protein: CASKADEDTQYF. CDR3 DNA: TGTGCCAGCAAAGCGGATGAGGATACGCAGTATTTT. Filled out from reference TRBV2 and TRBJ2-3, the complete variable domain reads EPEVTQTPSHQVTQMGQEVILRCVPISNHLYFYWYRQILGQKVEFLVSFYNNEISEKSEIFDDQFSVERPDGSNFTLKIRSTKLEDSAMYFCASKADEDTQYFGPGTRLTVL.

V usage is TRBV11-2 and J usage is TRBJ1-4; unclear D gene. V was shortened by 2 bases and J by 7 bases, with 11 bases between the two germline ends. The CDR3 contains 14 residues. Germline V gene data show CDR1 as SGHAT and CDR2 as FQNNGV. The CDR3 sequence: CASSLRGLPEKLFF. The CDR3 nucleotides are TGTGCCAGCAGCTTAAGAGGGTTGCCTGAAAAACTGTTTTTT.

The J gene is TRBJ1-5, the V gene TRBV19, with 7 bases fitting TRBD1. There are 14 residues in the CDR3. The V gene's germline CDR1 is LNHDA and CDR2 SQIVND (reference sequence). The junction had 6 bases not matched to a gene; V was cut back by 7 bases and J by 3 bases. The CDR3 coding sequence is TGTGCCAGTACCCAGACAGGGAACAATCAGCCCCAGCATTTT. As protein: CASTQTGNNQPQHF.

The genes are TRBV5-6 and TRBJ1-2, with 7 nucleotides matching TRBD1. V was pared by 2 bases and J by 8 bases, with 12 bases of the junction left unmatched. The CDR3 is 15 amino acids. CDR1 and CDR2 from the germline V gene are SGHDT and YYEEEE. CDR3 nucleotide sequence: TGTGCCAGCAGCTTCTTAGACAGGGTGCGAGACGGCTACACCTTC. This encodes CASSFLDRVRDGYTF. The full variable domain, its missing parts supplied by reference TRBV5-6 and TRBJ1-2, is DAGVTQSPTHLIKTRGQQVTLRCSPKSGHDTVSWYQQALGQGPQFIFQYYEEEERQRGNFPDRFSGHQFPNYSSELNVNALLLGDSALYLCASSFLDRVRDGYTFGSGTRLTVV.

V gene TRBV12-3 or TRBV12-4 combines with J gene TRBJ1-2, with 10 bases matching TRBD1. V lost 6 bases to trimming and J lost 4 bases; unmatched junction nucleotides: 2. The CDR3 has 13 residues. In DNA form, the CDR3 reads TGTGCCAGCAGAAGGACAGGGGGCTATGGCTACACCTTC. Translated: CASRRTGGYGYTF.

The chain links TRBV19 to TRBJ2-3, with 8 bases identical to TRBD2. The CDR3 has 15 residues. The V and J ends lost 6 bases and 2 bases, in that order; junction bases with no gene match: 7. Germline-derived CDR1 and CDR2 are LNHDA and SQIVND (reference sequence). For the CDR3, the DNA is TGTGCCAGTAGCCCTGGACTAGCCTACACAGATACGCAGTATTTT. Residues: CASSPGLAYTDTQYF.

As regards this clone: At one of its ends the junction is not consistent with the germline gene, which may arise from a read error. The V and J genes are TRBV7-7 and TRBJ2-7; 9 bases fit TRBD1. Looked up from germline, CDR1 is SSHAT and CDR2 is FNYEAQ (reference sequence). CDR3 length: 15 amino acids. The CDR3 nucleotides read TGTGCTAGCAGCCGGGGACAGGGATACTCCTACGAGCAGTACTTC. Translating it yields CASSRGQGYSYEQYF.

This sequence joins TRBV12-5 and TRBJ2-3, with 8 bases aligning to TRBD2. V was pared by 0 bases and J by 1 base, with 9 bases of the junction left unmatched. The CDR3 runs to 18 residues. Germline CDR1 and CDR2: LGHNT and FRNRAP. CDR3 residues: CASGLVLDGRAGTDTQYF. The CDR3 DNA reads TGTGCTAGTGGTTTGGTACTCGACGGGAGGGCAGGCACAGATACGCAGTATTTT. The whole variable domain, remainder taken from reference TRBV12-5 and TRBJ2-3, is DARVTQTPRHKVTEMGQEVTMRCQPILGHNTVFWYRQTMMQGLELLAYFRNRAPLDDSGMPKDRFSAEMPDATLATLKIQPSEPRDSAVYFCASGLVLDGRAGTDTQYFGPGTRLTVL.

V is TRBV2 and J is TRBJ2-3, with TRBD1 matching 7 bases. Germline values: CDR1 SNHLY, CDR2 FYNNEI. The J segment lost 4 bases and the V segment lost 6 bases, leaving 7 bases of the junction unmatched. CDR3 length: 14 amino acids. CDR3 bases: TGTGCCAGCAGGAACAGGGGCGGCCCAGATACGCAGTATTTT. It specifies CASRNRGGPDTQYF.

The V gene is TRBV28, the J gene TRBJ1-5; tentative D call: TRBD1 (5 bases). Looked up from germline, CDR1 is MDHEN and CDR2 is SYDVKM. The CDR3 consists of 16 residues. Deletions cut 6 bases from V and 6 bases from J, with 21 bases between. The DNA for the CDR3 is TGTGCCAGCAGCTCCGACGGACCACAGGTCCCTCAGCCCCAGCATTTT. Translation: CASSSDGPQVPQPQHF.

The rearrangement links TRBV5-4 to TRBJ2-3; D is perhaps TRBD1 (6 bases). Trimming took 4 bases from V and 6 from J, leaving 9 bases between them. Looked up from germline, CDR1 is SGHNT and CDR2 is YYREEE (reference sequence). The CDR3 totals 12 residues. In nucleotides, the CDR3 is TGTGCCAGCAGCCTCGACAGGGATACGCAGTATTTT. It codes for CASSLDRDTQYF.

This sequence joins TRBV27 and TRBJ2-1; TRBD1 aligns across 9 bases. Germline V gene data show CDR1 as MNHEY and CDR2 as SMNVEV (reference sequence). This CDR3 spans 14 amino acids. Unmatched junction bases numbered 3, after V lost 2 bases and J lost 7 bases. The CDR3: CASSLTGGFNEQFF. The CDR3, as DNA: TGTGCCAGCAGTTTAACAGGGGGCTTTAATGAGCAGTTCTTC.

The V gene is TRBV5-1, the J gene TRBJ2-2; 13 nucleotides agree with TRBD2. Germline assignment: CDR1 SGHRS and CDR2 YFSETQ. Trimming took 0 bases from V and 0 from J; bases not matched to a gene: 11. This CDR3 is 21 amino acids long. CDR3: CASSLVVPGTSGIPNTGELFF. For the CDR3, the DNA is TGCGCCAGCAGCTTGGTGGTCCCGGGGACTAGCGGGATACCGAACACCGGGGAGCTGTTTTTT.

About this clone: Other DNA sequences of this sample code for an identical CDR3. V gene TRBV4-1 combines with J gene TRBJ2-2, with a possible D match to TRBD1 (8 bases). Trimming shortened V by 4 bases and J by 5 bases, and 14 bases separated the two germline ends. The CDR3 loop spans 15 amino acids. CDR1 and CDR2 from the germline V gene are MGHRA and YSYEKL. The CDR3 sequence: CASSPGQGGTGELFF. Here the CDR3 DNA reads TGCGCCAGCAGCCCCGGACAGGGAGGGACCGGGGAGCTGTTTTTT.

This chain uses TRBV28 with TRBJ2-5, with 7 bases identical to TRBD2. The V and J ends lost 2 bases and 9 bases, in that order; junction bases with no gene match: 12. The germline gives CDR1 MDHEN, CDR2 SYDVKM. The CDR3 runs 15 residues. The CDR3 reads CASSLLSGEGLAQYF. The CDR3 DNA reads TGTGCCAGCAGTTTACTCAGCGGGGAAGGTTTGGCCCAGTACTTC.

The chain has TRBV15 and TRBJ2-1; D remains unclear. Looked up from germline, CDR1 is LNHNV and CDR2 is YYDKDF (reference sequence). The ends were cut back, 3 bases at V and 0 bases at J, with 15 bases in the middle. The CDR3 loop spans 17 amino acids. This CDR3 reads CATSRWAYKSSYNEQFF. The CDR3 coding sequence is TGTGCCACCAGCAGGTGGGCATACAAGAGCTCCTACAATGAGCAGTTCTTC.

The chain has TRBV4-1 and TRBJ2-3, with D maybe TRBD2 (5 bases). This CDR3 spans 13 amino acids. Looked up from germline, CDR1 is MGHRA and CDR2 is YSYEKL. Trimming removed 2 bases from V and 11 bases from J, with 14 bases in between. This chain's CDR3 is CASSQMSLAWQYF. CDR3 bases: TGCGCCAGCAGCCAAATGAGCCTAGCATGGCAGTATTTT.

The rearrangement joins TRBV6-5 to TRBJ1-5, with 9 positions matching TRBD1. J was trimmed by 5 bases and V by 6 bases; bases with no gene match: 8. The CDR3 is made up of 15 amino acids. Germline V gene data show CDR1 as MNHEY and CDR2 as SVGAGI. The DNA of the CDR3 is TGTGCCAGCAGCTCCACGGGACAGGGATATCAGCCCCAGCATTTT. Amino acids: CASSSTGQGYQPQHF.

The chain uses TRBV3-1 (or the pseudogene TRBV3-2) and TRBJ2-7; 7 bases line up with TRBD1. The germline V gene has CDR1 LGHDT and CDR2 YNNKEL (reference sequence). The CDR3 has 14 amino acids. After removal of 4 bases from V and 5 bases from J, the junction contained 8 bases not matched to a gene. The CDR3 protein is CASSPRQGRDEQYF. The CDR3 bases are TGTGCCAGCAGCCCCCGACAGGGAAGGGACGAGCAGTACTTC.

The chain uses TRBV6-5 and TRBJ1-5; no definite D call. Trimming cost V 6 bases and J 0 bases, with 12 bases left between them. Germline V gene data show CDR1 as MNHEY and CDR2 as SVGAGI. This CDR3 contains 15 residues. CDR3 region: CASRIGGNSNQPQHF. DNA of the CDR3: TGTGCCAGCAGAATAGGAGGAAATAGCAATCAGCCCCAGCATTTT.

The V call is TRBV18, the J call TRBJ2-3, with 7 bases matching TRBD2. Germline V gene lookup returns CDR1 KGHSH and CDR2 LQKENI. The V and J ends lost 3 bases and 0 bases, in that order; junction bases with no gene match: 6. The length of the CDR3 is 16 residues. The CDR3 sequence is CASSPFLADSTDTQYF. CDR3 bases: TGTGCCAGCTCACCCTTCCTAGCGGATAGCACAGATACGCAGTATTTT.

This clone was counted only a few times. J is TRBJ1-2 and V is TRBV2; weak D call: TRBD1 (5 bases). The CDR3 is made up of 14 amino acids. Trimming removed 4 bases at V and 4 bases at J, with 13 bases between. CDR1 and CDR2 from the germline V gene are SNHLY and FYNNEI. The CDR3 loop reads CASSVAGLSYGYTF. DNA of the CDR3: TGTGCCAGCAGTGTGGCAGGGTTGAGCTATGGCTACACCTTC.